Below are 30 T cell receptor beta chains sequenced from a single sample in a study of blood T cell repertoires in COVID-19. Method: immunoSEQ multiplex PCR; TCRdb's copy keeps in-frame clones and lacks some. This sample has hundreds of thousands of clones; more than 85% occur once, and the top ten carry about 5%. The sample was peripheral blood. The receptor set was obtained from a man aged 35-49 years with acute or convalescent COVID-19.

This chain connects TRBV7-8 to TRBJ1-4, with D tentatively TRBD1 (5 bases). The CDR3 loop spans 15 amino acids. Germline V CDR1 and CDR2: SGHVS, FQNEAQ. V was shortened by 2 bases and J by 7 bases, with 14 bases between the two germline ends. CDR3 sequence: CASSLPEAGIEKLFF. CDR3 nucleotide sequence: TGTGCCAGCAGCTTACCCGAGGCAGGGATTGAAAAACTGTTTTTT.

CDR3 nucleotides: TGTGCCACTCAAGGGGGGGGACACAATATTTTTCAGCCCCAGCATTTT. Encoded protein: CATQGGGHNIFQPQHF. The genes are TRBV24-1 and TRBJ1-5; tentative D call: TRBD1 (6 bases). Germline lookup yields CDR1 KGHDR and CDR2 SFDVKD. V lost 10 bases to trimming and J lost 6 bases, with 24 bases between them. The CDR3 runs 16 residues.

The rearrangement links TRBV5-6 to TRBJ2-1; the match to TRBD1 covers 8 bases. J gave up 8 bases and V 3 bases, and 7 bases lay outside the gene matches. This CDR3 is 14 amino acids long. Looked up from germline, CDR1 is SGHDT and CDR2 is YYEEEE. The CDR3 protein is CASSYDRGPDEQFF. The CDR3 bases are TGTGCCAGCAGCTACGACAGGGGTCCCGATGAGCAGTTCTTC.

The CDR3 DNA follows: TGTGCCAGCAGCCCCGGACAGCACTCTGGAAACACCATATATTTT. This sequence encodes CASSPGQHSGNTIYF. V and J are TRBV11-2 and TRBJ1-3; possibly TRBD1 for D (6 bases). Germline CDR1 is SGHAT and CDR2 is FQNNGV. Trimming cost V 5 bases and J 0 bases, with 11 bases left between them. This CDR3 is 15 amino acids long.

The V gene is TRBV7-6, the J gene TRBJ1-1, with 9 bases fitting TRBD1. This CDR3 is built from 15 residues. Germline V gene lookup returns CDR1 SGHVS and CDR2 FNYEAQ. The junction had 10 bases not matched to a gene; V was cut back by 5 bases and J by 6 bases. In DNA, the CDR3 is TGTGCCAGCAGCCGGACAGGGGCCGATCACGCTGAAGCTTTCTTT. It encodes CASSRTGADHAEAFF.

This clone has a single count. The chain carries TRBV3-1 (or the pseudogene TRBV3-2) and TRBJ2-1; the match to TRBD1 covers 7 bases. The ends lost 4 bases at V and 2 bases at J; junction bases unmatched: 5. The CDR3 sequence is 15 residues long. From germline, CDR1 is LGHDT and CDR2 YNNKEL (reference sequence). This CDR3 reads CASSPWDSPYNEQFF. The CDR3 DNA is TGTGCCAGCAGCCCCTGGGACAGCCCCTACAATGAGCAGTTCTTC.

CDR3 nucleotides: TGTGCCAGCAGCTTAGCGTTGGGAGGTAACGAGCAGTACTTC. Its protein is CASSLALGGNEQYF. This chain connects TRBV7-2 to TRBJ2-7, with D possibly TRBD2 on 6 matching bases. V dropped 0 bases and J dropped 5 bases, with 11 bases sitting between them. The CDR3 has 14 amino acids. Germline CDR1 reads SGHTA; CDR2 reads FQGNSA.

For the CDR3, the DNA is TGTGCCAGCAGCCTGGCGGGTACTGGCGGGGGGGCCAGCACAGATACGCAGTATTTT. Translating it yields CASSLAGTGGGASTDTQYF. This chain uses TRBV5-6 with TRBJ2-3; 9 bases align to TRBD2. Germline CDR1 is SGHDT and CDR2 is YYEEEE. This CDR3 contains 19 residues. V lost 4 bases to trimming and J lost 0 bases; unmatched junction nucleotides: 15.

V is TRBV24-1 and J is TRBJ1-2; TRBD1 matches 7 bases. CDR1 is KGHDR and CDR2 is SFDVKD in the germline V gene. The V segment lost 4 bases and the J segment 8 bases; nucleotides outside the gene matches: 21. This CDR3 is 18 amino acids long. CDR3 nucleotides: TGTGCCACCAGTGACCAAGACATACTCGGCAGGGGGTACGGCGGCTACACCTTC. Protein sequence: CATSDQDILGRGYGGYTF.

The chain recombines TRBV4-2 with TRBJ1-1, with D perhaps TRBD1 (6 bases). CDR3 length: 19 residues. The ends were cut back, 2 bases at V and 0 bases at J, with 22 bases in the middle. The germline V gene encodes CDR1 LGHNA and CDR2 YNFKEQ. The CDR3 DNA reads TGTGCCAGCAGCCAACCCCGCTACAGGGACCCTTACATGAACACTGAAGCTTTCTTT. It is translated as CASSQPRYRDPYMNTEAFF.

The chain employs TRBV27 and TRBJ2-7; no reliable D call. Germline CDR1 reads MNHEY; CDR2 reads SMNVEV (reference sequence). Trimming removed 6 bases at V and 2 bases at J, with 23 bases between. The CDR3 length is 17 residues. As DNA, the CDR3 is TGTGCCAGCAGCCTAATCCTATATAGTCACAGACCCTACGAGCAGTACTTC. This gives the protein CASSLILYSHRPYEQYF.

The chain carries TRBV5-4 and TRBJ1-4, with TRBD1 matching over 8 bases. The CDR3 spans 14 residues. Germline assignment: CDR1 SGHNT and CDR2 YYREEE (reference sequence). The J segment lost 6 bases and the V segment lost 3 bases, leaving 4 bases of the junction unmatched. The CDR3 region is CASSWTGTDEKLFF. As DNA, the CDR3 is TGTGCCAGCAGCTGGACAGGGACCGATGAAAAACTGTTTTTT.

This clone was picked up one time. This sequence joins TRBV15 and TRBJ2-1, with 7 nucleotides matching TRBD1. CDR3 length: 15 residues. The junction had 3 bases not matched to a gene; V was cut back by 3 bases and J by 1 base. CDR1 is LNHNV and CDR2 is YYDKDF in the germline V gene (reference sequence). The CDR3 nucleotides are TGTGCCACCAGCAGGAGGGACAGTTCCTACAATGAGCAGTTCTTC. Translating it yields CATSRRDSSYNEQFF.

This clone was seen a few times. At the DNA level, this CDR3 is encoded by other sequences in the same sample as well. This chain links TRBV5-1 with TRBJ1-3, with 9 bases lining up with TRBD1. CDR1 is SGHRS and CDR2 is YFSETQ in the germline V gene. The V gene end was trimmed by 9 bases and the J gene end by 1 base; junction bases not matched to a gene: 2. The CDR3 spans 13 residues. CDR3 sequence (DNA): TGCGCCACCGGGACAGGGTCTGGAAACACCATATATTTT. It translates to CATGTGSGNTIYF.

The rearrangement joins TRBV5-1 to TRBJ1-4; tentatively, D is TRBD1 (6 bases). Germline values: CDR1 SGHRS, CDR2 YFSETQ. This CDR3 has 17 amino acids. Trimming took off 4 bases at V and 0 bases at J, with 16 bases between the two ends. The CDR3 protein is CASSIDRRTTTNEKLFF. The CDR3 bases are TGCGCCAGCAGCATAGACAGGCGGACAACAACTAATGAAAAACTGTTTTTT.

The V gene is TRBV12-5, the J gene TRBJ2-2; 8 bases line up with TRBD1. Looked up from germline, CDR1 is LGHNT and CDR2 is FRNRAP. V gave up 9 bases and J gave up 1 base; unmatched junction bases: 10. The CDR3 is 16 residues long. The CDR3 is CASHPRGTGNTGELFF. The DNA for the CDR3 is TGTGCTAGCCATCCCAGAGGGACAGGGAACACCGGGGAGCTGTTTTTT. The full variable domain, in which reference TRBV12-5 and TRBJ2-2 provide the parts outside the CDR3, is DARVTQTPRHKVTEMGQEVTMRCQPILGHNTVFWYRQTMMQGLELLAYFRNRAPLDDSGMPKDRFSAEMPDATLATLKIQPSEPRDSAVYFCASHPRGTGNTGELFFGEGSRLTVL.

This sequence joins TRBV3-1 (or the pseudogene TRBV3-2) and TRBJ1-2, with 7 bases fitting TRBD1. There are 15 residues in the CDR3. CDR1 is LGHDT and CDR2 is YNNKEL in the germline V gene (reference sequence). V shed 3 bases and J 5 bases; nucleotides not matched to a gene: 9. This chain's CDR3 is CASSQQGQLGYGYTF. For the CDR3, the DNA is TGTGCCAGCAGCCAGCAGGGACAGCTTGGGTATGGCTACACCTTC.

The chain has TRBV6-1 and TRBJ2-7; 11 bases are a match to TRBD2. Germline lookup yields CDR1 MNHNS and CDR2 SASEGT. This CDR3 is 16 amino acids long. The V and J ends lost 2 bases and 4 bases, in that order; junction bases with no gene match: 7. The CDR3 region has the DNA TGTGCCAGCAGTGAAAAAGGGGCTAGCGGGGGGTACGAGCAGTACTTC. Translating gives CASSEKGASGGYEQYF.

This chain connects TRBV5-1 to TRBJ1-2, with TRBD1 identical over 9 bases. The CDR3 covers 14 residues. CDR1 is SGHRS, CDR2 YFSETQ, per germline. V was clipped by 4 bases and J by 8 bases; unmatched bases: 9. The CDR3 region is CASSPRTGAGGYTF. The CDR3, as DNA: TGCGCCAGCAGCCCACGGACAGGGGCGGGAGGCTACACCTTC.

This chain connects TRBV27 to TRBJ2-1; D is possibly TRBD1 (6 bases). Trimming pared 10 bases from V and 5 bases from J, leaving 12 bases between. The CDR3 has 12 amino acids. The germline V gene encodes CDR1 MNHEY and CDR2 SMNVEV (reference sequence). Here the CDR3 DNA reads TGTGCCACAAGAAGGGGGAACAATGAGCAGTTCTTC. Amino acids: CATRRGNNEQFF.

The rearrangement uses TRBV19 and TRBJ2-7, with TRBD1 matching over 9 bases. The CDR3 consists of 13 residues. Losses at the gene ends were 5 bases for V and 2 bases for J; bases not matched to a gene: 1. Germline lookup yields CDR1 LNHDA and CDR2 SQIVND (reference sequence). The CDR3 DNA sequence: TGTGCCAGTAGTCGACAGGGGGCCTACGAGCAGTACTTC. Amino acids: CASSRQGAYEQYF.

The chain uses TRBV7-3 and TRBJ2-7; 9 bases agree with TRBD1. V was clipped by 5 bases and J by 4 bases; unmatched bases: 9. Germline loops: CDR1 SGHTA, CDR2 FQGTGA. CDR3 length: 15 amino acids. The DNA for the CDR3 is TGTGCCAGCAGCCTTACTGGGACAGGGATTTACGAGCAGTACTTC. Its translation is CASSLTGTGIYEQYF.

The rearrangement uses TRBV2 and TRBJ1-2; TRBD1 might be the D (6 bases). This CDR3 is built from 14 residues. Trimming took 0 bases from V and 8 from J, leaving 13 bases between them. Per the germline V gene, CDR1 is SNHLY and CDR2 is FYNNEI. CDR3 DNA sequence: TGTGCCAGCAGTGAAGCGGCAGGGGCTGAGGGCTACACCTTC. Translated: CASSEAAGAEGYTF.

This clone is a singleton in its sample. V is TRBV5-6 and J is TRBJ1-4; no definite D call. V was clipped by 6 bases and J by 6 bases, with 15 bases between them. The CDR3 has 14 residues. CDR1 is SGHDT, CDR2 YYEEEE, per germline. The CDR3 coding sequence is TGTGCCAGCACCACCATCGGGGTTGATGAAAAACTGTTTTTT. Encoded protein: CASTTIGVDEKLFF.

The chain uses TRBV6-6 and TRBJ1-1; 12 bases are a match to TRBD1. The J segment lost 4 bases and the V segment lost 0 bases, leaving 3 bases of the junction unmatched. CDR3 size: 16 residues. Germline assignment: CDR1 MNHNY and CDR2 SVGAGI (reference sequence). Here the CDR3 DNA reads TGTGCCAGCAGTTACTCTCCGGGACAGGGGGCCACTGAAGCTTTCTTT. Its translation is CASSYSPGQGATEAFF.

The genes are TRBV2 and TRBJ1-6, with 7 nucleotides matching TRBD1. Germline CDR1 and CDR2: SNHLY and FYNNEI. There are 16 residues in the CDR3. Germline trimming cut 2 bases from V and 3 bases from J; bases unmatched to any gene: 4. CDR3 in DNA: TGTGCCAGCAGTGAACAAGGGACAGACTATAATTCACCCCTCCACTTT. It is translated as CASSEQGTDYNSPLHF.

This clone has only a few counts. The chain uses TRBV5-1 and TRBJ2-1; 10 positions match TRBD2. This CDR3 is built from 15 residues. CDR1 and CDR2 from the germline V gene are SGHRS and YFSETQ. V lost 3 bases, J lost 4 bases, and 4 bases stayed unmatched. The CDR3 bases are TGCGCCAGCAGCTCCTCGACTAGCGGGTACAATGAGCAGTTCTTC. Translated, it gives CASSSSTSGYNEQFF.

The chain couples TRBV5-1 to TRBJ2-5; D is perhaps TRBD1 (6 bases). CDR3 length: 14 amino acids. V was trimmed by 2 bases and J by 5 bases, leaving 13 bases between them. The germline V gene has CDR1 SGHRS and CDR2 YFSETQ. The CDR3 DNA follows: TGCGCCAGCAGCTTAGGTGGGGGCCAGGAGACCCAGTACTTC. Translated, it gives CASSLGGGQETQYF.

The sample holds one count of this clone. The genes are TRBV5-1 and TRBJ2-3; a weak D match, TRBD2 (6 bases). V lost 4 bases, J lost 1 base, and 16 bases lay in between. The CDR3 runs 16 residues. CDR1 and CDR2 (germline): SGHRS, YFSETQ. The CDR3 coding sequence is TGCGCCAGCAGCCCGTTTGGCAGGGAGGGCACAGATACGCAGTATTTT. Its protein product is CASSPFGREGTDTQYF.

V usage is TRBV19 and J usage is TRBJ1-1; D not resolved. Deletions cut 6 bases from V and 4 bases from J, with 12 bases between. This CDR3 has 13 amino acids. The germline CDR1 and CDR2 sequences are LNHDA and SQIVND (reference sequence). This chain's CDR3 is CASRKAIGTEAFF. CDR3 DNA sequence: TGTGCCAGTAGGAAAGCGATCGGCACTGAAGCTTTCTTT. The full variable domain, rest sourced from reference TRBV19 and TRBJ1-1, is DGGITQSPKYLFRKEGQNVTLSCEQNLNHDAMYWYRQDPGQGLRLIYYSQIVNDFQKGDIAEGYSVSREKKESFPLTVTSAQKNPTAFYLCASRKAIGTEAFFGQGTRLTVV.